A single sample gave rise to the 27 T cell receptor beta chains below, sequenced in a study of shared clonotypes between healthy human individuals. The method was immunoSEQ multiplex PCR; TCRdb's version includes in-frame clones alone and lacks a portion of them. The data hold a few million clones, with just over 90% observed a single time. Material: naive CD4+ T cells sorted from blood. The subset denotes: CD45RA+ positively selected. Source of these receptors: a man between 18 and 35 years old in good health.

Only one count was recorded for this clone. The same CDR3 arises from other DNA sequences in this sample as well. The V call is TRBV18, the J call TRBJ2-1; D tentatively reads TRBD1 or TRBD2 (6 bases each). V was trimmed by 3 bases and J by 6 bases, leaving 12 bases between them. In germline, CDR1 is KGHSH, CDR2 LQKENI. The CDR3 has 14 residues. The CDR3 is CASSPSGGGNEQFF. In DNA form, the CDR3 reads TGTGCCAGCTCACCTTCCGGAGGGGGCAATGAGCAGTTCTTC.

The rearrangement links TRBV20-1 to TRBJ1-1; D call uncertain. This CDR3 has 11 amino acids. V lost 5 bases, J lost 7 bases, and 11 bases lay in between. Germline lookup yields CDR1 DFQATT and CDR2 SNEGSKA (reference sequence). Written as DNA, the CDR3 is TGCAGTGCTGTCTCAACCCTTGAAGCTTTCTTT. This encodes CSAVSTLEAFF.

The V gene is TRBV11-2, the J gene TRBJ2-1, with TRBD1 identical over 9 bases. Germline CDR1 SGHAT, CDR2 FQNNGV. The J segment lost 14 bases and the V segment lost 1 base, leaving 9 bases of the junction unmatched. The CDR3 length is 14 residues. The CDR3 DNA reads as TGTGCCAGCAGCTTAGTCAGGACCGGGACAGGGAAGTTCTTC. Its translation: CASSLVRTGTGKFF.

The chain couples TRBV7-9 to TRBJ2-6; D unclear. This CDR3 has 13 amino acids. Germline V gene data show CDR1 as SEHNR and CDR2 as FQNEAQ (reference sequence). V was shortened by 5 bases and J by 0 bases, with 2 bases between the two germline ends. The CDR3 bases are TGTGCCAGCAGCGACTCTGGGGCCAACGTCCTGACTTTC. Protein: CASSDSGANVLTF.

The chain couples TRBV7-2 to TRBJ1-5; 7 positions agree with TRBD1. The CDR3 is made up of 15 amino acids. Germline V lookup: CDR1 SGHTA, CDR2 FQGNSA. V shed 3 bases, J shed 3 bases, and the junction held 5 bases outside the gene matches. CDR3 sequence (DNA): TGTGCCAGCAGCTTCCAACAGGGGAACAATCAGCCCCAGCATTTT. This sequence encodes CASSFQQGNNQPQHF. The variable domain in full, with the rest retrieved from reference TRBV7-2 and TRBJ1-5, is GAGVSQSPSNKVTEKGKDVELRCDPISGHTALYWYRQSLGQGLEFLIYFQGNSAPDKSGLPSDRFSAERTGGSVSTLTIQRTQQEDSAVYLCASSFQQGNNQPQHFGDGTRLSIL.

This rearrangement joins TRBV6-5 to TRBJ2-2, with 9 positions matching TRBD1. In germline, CDR1 is MNHEY, CDR2 SVGAGI. The CDR3 covers 15 residues. Losses at the gene ends were 6 bases for V and 1 base for J; bases not matched to a gene: 3. The CDR3 sequence: CASSWGQGNTGELFF. The CDR3 nucleotides read TGTGCCAGCAGCTGGGGACAGGGGAACACCGGGGAGCTGTTTTTT.

This clone appeared once. The same CDR3 is also encoded by other DNA sequences in this sample. This chain's CDR3 is CASSLTGASNEKLFF. Here the CDR3 DNA reads TGTGCCAGCTCACTGACAGGGGCCAGTAATGAAAAACTGTTTTTT. This chain joins TRBV18 and TRBJ1-4, with 8 bases fitting TRBD1. From germline, CDR1 is KGHSH and CDR2 LQKENI. This CDR3 has 15 amino acids. V lost 4 bases, J lost 4 bases, and 5 bases stayed unmatched.

The rearrangement links TRBV6-5 to TRBJ2-3; 8 nucleotides line up with TRBD1. Germline V gene sequence: CDR1 MNHEY, CDR2 SVGAGI. This CDR3 is 14 amino acids long. With V trimmed by 2 bases and J by 5 bases, 3 bases remained unmatched. CDR3 coding DNA: TGTGCCAGCAGTTACCAGACAGGGGAAGATACGCAGTATTTT. Translating gives CASSYQTGEDTQYF.

The chain uses TRBV27 and TRBJ2-1, with a tentative D call TRBD1 (6 bases). This CDR3 contains 13 residues. The germline V gene has CDR1 MNHEY and CDR2 SMNVEV (reference sequence). Trimming shortened V by 6 bases and J by 7 bases, and 13 bases separated the two germline ends. CDR3 sequence (DNA): TGTGCCAGCAGGGGGGCAGGGGAGAATGAGCAGTTCTTC. Protein: CASRGAGENEQFF.

CDR3 bases: TGCAGCGTTGGGTCAGGGATCTCCGAGCAGTACTTC. This encodes CSVGSGISEQYF. The V gene is TRBV29-1, the J gene TRBJ2-7; tentative D call: TRBD1 (5 bases). CDR1 is SQVTM and CDR2 is ANQGSEA in the germline V gene. There are 12 residues in the CDR3. V shed 4 bases and J shed 6 bases, with 13 bases lying between them.

About this clone itself: Within the sample, other DNA sequences also encode this same CDR3. This rearrangement joins TRBV5-4 to TRBJ2-1; no definite D call. CDR3 length: 15 residues. From germline, CDR1 is SGHNT and CDR2 YYREEE (reference sequence). V lost 0 bases and J lost 0, with 7 bases in between. CDR3 region: CASSLGGSSYNEQFF. CDR3 nucleotide sequence: TGTGCCAGCAGCTTGGGTGGTAGCTCCTACAATGAGCAGTTCTTC.

This clone came up once. This chain links TRBV30 with TRBJ2-1, with D perhaps matching TRBD1 or TRBD2 (6 bases each). Per the germline V gene, CDR1 is GTSNPN and CDR2 is SVGIG (reference sequence). The CDR3 totals 17 residues. Trimming pared 4 bases from V and 1 base from J, leaving 20 bases between. In nucleotides, the CDR3 is TGTGCCTGGACCACTGAGGGGGGTAAGTTTTCCTACAATGAGCAGTTCTTC. Translation: CAWTTEGGKFSYNEQFF.

V and J are TRBV18 and TRBJ2-5, with 10 nucleotides matching TRBD2. V was clipped by 3 bases and J by 5 bases; unmatched bases: 12. The CDR3 is made up of 17 amino acids. The V gene's germline CDR1 is KGHSH and CDR2 LQKENI. CDR3 in DNA: TGTGCCAGCTCACCCTACAGTGGACTAGCGGCTGGGGAGACCCAGTACTTC. Amino acids: CASSPYSGLAAGETQYF. The full variable domain, its missing parts supplied by reference TRBV18 and TRBJ2-5, is NAGVMQNPRHLVRRRGQEARLRCSPMKGHSHVYWYRQLPEEGLKFMVYLQKENIIDESGMPKERFSAEFPKEGPSILRIQQVVRGDSAAYFCASSPYSGLAAGETQYFGPGTRLLVL.

The rearrangement uses TRBV6-4 and TRBJ1-2; TRBD1 aligns across 11 bases. Losses at the gene ends were 4 bases for V and 6 bases for J; bases not matched to a gene: 7. CDR3 length: 15 residues. CDR1 is MRHNA, CDR2 SNTAGT, per germline. The CDR3 DNA reads as TGTGCCAGCAGTGCTCAAGGGGGACAGGGGGATGGCTACACCTTC. Translating it yields CASSAQGGQGDGYTF.

The CDR3 loop reads CASSSKQGLDEQYF. As DNA, the CDR3 is TGTGCCAGCAGCTCCAAACAGGGGCTAGACGAGCAGTACTTC. The chain has TRBV5-4 and TRBJ2-7, with 7 nucleotides matching TRBD1. V lost 3 bases, J lost 5 bases, and 8 bases stayed unmatched. Germline V gene lookup returns CDR1 SGHNT and CDR2 YYREEE (reference sequence). The CDR3 spans 14 residues.

Here the CDR3 DNA reads TGCGCCAGCAGCCAAGAAACAGGGTCTCACTACGAGCAGTACTTC. Protein: CASSQETGSHYEQYF. The chain has TRBV4-3 and TRBJ2-7; weak D call: TRBD1 (6 bases). Trimming left V 0 bases short and J 3 bases short, with 12 bases between. CDR1 LGHNA and CDR2 YSLEER come from the germline V gene. CDR3 length: 15 amino acids.

This chain joins TRBV19 and TRBJ1-2, with TRBD1 matching 7 bases. Germline V gene sequence: CDR1 LNHDA, CDR2 SQIVND (reference sequence). The CDR3 consists of 14 residues. V was clipped by 3 bases and J by 6 bases; unmatched bases: 7. CDR3 sequence (DNA): TGTGCCAGTAGTATCGACAGGGCGACAAATGGCTACACCTTC. Amino acid sequence: CASSIDRATNGYTF.

V gene TRBV6-1 combines with J gene TRBJ2-2; no clear D gene. This CDR3 is 14 amino acids long. The germline CDR1 and CDR2 sequences are MNHNS and SASEGT. Trimming left V 6 bases short and J 6 bases short, with 14 bases between. CDR3 amino acids: CASRDLIWSGELFF. CDR3 DNA: TGTGCCAGCAGAGACCTCATATGGTCCGGGGAGCTGTTTTTT.

This clone was picked up one time. The chain joins TRBV29-1 to TRBJ2-7; no definite D call. From germline, CDR1 is SQVTM and CDR2 ANQGSEA. V was cut by 4 bases and J by 2 bases, with 6 bases left in between. The CDR3 has 11 residues. The CDR3, as DNA: TGCAGCGTTGGGAAAACCTACGAGCAGTACTTC. As protein: CSVGKTYEQYF.

The chain employs TRBV18 and TRBJ2-5; the match to TRBD2 covers 8 bases. Germline trimming cut 2 bases from V and 2 bases from J; bases unmatched to any gene: 10. The germline V gene encodes CDR1 KGHSH and CDR2 LQKENI. This CDR3 region has 17 residues. CDR3 protein: CASSPLTSGFYQETQYF. The CDR3 DNA reads TGTGCCAGCTCACCATTAACTAGCGGATTCTATCAAGAGACCCAGTACTTC.

This clone was seen a single time. The chain joins TRBV18 to TRBJ2-1; D is unresolved. Looked up from germline, CDR1 is KGHSH and CDR2 is LQKENI. V dropped 3 bases and J dropped 4 bases, with 13 bases sitting between them. The CDR3 covers 15 residues. In nucleotides, the CDR3 is TGTGCCAGCTCACCGGCTCTTACCGGGTACAATGAGCAGTTCTTC. This gives the protein CASSPALTGYNEQFF.

There are a few counts of this clone. This chain uses TRBV6-5 with TRBJ1-1; D gene unclear. Trimming shortened V by 7 bases and J by 1 base, and 7 bases separated the two germline ends. The CDR3 consists of 12 residues. The germline gives CDR1 MNHEY, CDR2 SVGAGI. The DNA of the CDR3 is TGTGCCAGCAACCCGCCGAACACTGAAGCTTTCTTT. It encodes CASNPPNTEAFF.

This sequence joins TRBV10-1 and TRBJ2-7; the D is unclear. The CDR3 has 12 amino acids. Germline CDR1 is WNHNN and CDR2 is SYGVQD (reference sequence). Trimming cost V 6 bases and J 5 bases, with 11 bases left between them. CDR3 sequence (DNA): TGCGCCAGCAGCCGGACGTTCAACGAGCAGTACTTC. It yields the protein CASSRTFNEQYF.

This chain joins TRBV2 and TRBJ2-7; no reliable D call. V lost 0 bases, J lost 5 bases, and 2 bases lay in between. This CDR3 contains 11 residues. Germline CDR1 reads SNHLY; CDR2 reads FYNNEI. CDR3 region: CASSEANEQYF. CDR3 sequence (DNA): TGTGCCAGCAGTGAAGCGAACGAGCAGTACTTC.

This chain links TRBV7-8 with TRBJ2-2, with 13 bases matching TRBD2. The CDR3 has 16 amino acids. Per germline, CDR1 SGHVS and CDR2 FQNEAQ. The junction had 4 bases not matched to a gene; V was cut back by 4 bases and J by 5 bases. The CDR3 spells CASSSLAGGLTGELFF. CDR3 DNA: TGTGCCAGCAGCTCACTAGCGGGGGGGCTAACCGGGGAGCTGTTTTTT. The whole variable domain, filled in from reference TRBV7-8 and TRBJ2-2, reads GAGVSQSPRYKVAKRGQDVALRCDPISGHVSLFWYQQALGQGPEFLTYFQNEAQLDKSGLPSDRFFAERPEGSVSTLKIQRTQQEDSAVYLCASSSLAGGLTGELFFGEGSRLTVL.

This clone was seen a single time. The chain has TRBV5-1 and TRBJ2-7; TRBD2 matches at 8 bases. CDR3 length: 20 amino acids. The J segment lost 0 bases and the V segment lost 2 bases, leaving 19 bases of the junction unmatched. Germline CDR1 and CDR2: SGHRS and YFSETQ. CDR3 coding DNA: TGCGCCAGCAGCTTCCGGGCAGGGCTAGCGGGCGCCGCGAGCTCCTACGAGCAGTACTTC. Its translation: CASSFRAGLAGAASSYEQYF.

This sequence joins TRBV18 and TRBJ2-7; perhaps TRBD1 as D (5 bases). CDR1 is KGHSH and CDR2 is LQKENI in the germline V gene. V gave up 6 bases and J gave up 0 bases, with 15 bases separating them. This CDR3 has 15 amino acids. CDR3 nucleotide sequence: TGTGCCAGCTCCCCCAGCAGGGCGAACTCCTACGAGCAGTACTTC. Translating gives CASSPSRANSYEQYF.